The 20 T cell receptor beta chains below were found in one sample sequenced in a study of T cell responses to AZD1222 COVID-19 vaccine. The data were produced by immunoSEQ multiplex PCR, yet TCRdb's version contains in-frame clones alone and is incomplete. In the table there are 150,000 or so clones, approximately 83% of which are singletons. The sequenced sample was peripheral blood, obtained on day 0 of AZD1222 vaccination. Receptors were obtained from an adult in good health.

Worth noting for this clone: A read error may produce the germline difference seen at one junction end. This chain links TRBV6-5 with TRBJ2-1; 7 bases align to TRBD2. The germline CDR1 and CDR2 sequences are MNHEY and SVGAGI. CDR3 length: 16 amino acids. CDR3 in DNA: TGTGCCAACAGTTCCCGGGGGGAAGCCCCCTACAATGAGCAGTTCTTC. This sequence encodes CANSSRGEAPYNEQFF.

The chain couples TRBV5-1 to TRBJ2-2; TRBD1 matches 9 bases. Trimming removed 0 bases from V and 6 bases from J; junction bases left unmatched: 6. The CDR3 is made up of 16 amino acids. Germline V CDR1 and CDR2: SGHRS, YFSETQ. The CDR3 DNA is TGCGCCAGCAGCTTGGCGGCGGACAGGGGTGCCGGGGAGCTGTTTTTT. Translation gives CASSLAADRGAGELFF.

This chain uses TRBV2 with TRBJ2-3; D gene unclear. V lost 0 bases and J 0 bases, leaving 4 bases between the germline ends. The CDR3 runs 14 residues. CDR1 SNHLY and CDR2 FYNNEI come from the germline V gene. CDR3 DNA: TGTGCCAGCAGTGAAGCGGCTAGCACAGATACGCAGTATTTT. Protein sequence: CASSEAASTDTQYF.

The table lists this clone with a count of one. The gene calls are TRBV30 and TRBJ1-1; 8 bases match TRBD1. CDR1 is GTSNPN and CDR2 is SVGIG in the germline V gene (reference sequence). Trimming at V came to 0 bases and at J to 4 bases, leaving 7 bases not matched to a gene. The CDR3 consists of 15 residues. Written as DNA, the CDR3 is TGTGCCTGGAGTGTACGGGACAGGCCCCTCACTGAAGCTTTCTTT. It specifies CAWSVRDRPLTEAFF.

This clone was observed once. The chain uses TRBV18 and TRBJ1-1; no clear D gene. Looked up from germline, CDR1 is KGHSH and CDR2 is LQKENI. This CDR3 spans 17 amino acids. Trimming stripped 6 bases from V and 0 bases from J, with 20 bases between. The CDR3 DNA sequence: TGTGCCAGCTCGCCCACCCAACCGACTGCCCTGAACACTGAAGCTTTCTTT. Protein: CASSPTQPTALNTEAFF.

V usage is TRBV18 and J usage is TRBJ1-4; 9 bases align to TRBD1. J was trimmed by 1 base and V by 2 bases; bases with no gene match: 2. The CDR3 sequence is 16 residues long. The germline CDR1 and CDR2 sequences are KGHSH and LQKENI. The CDR3 DNA reads as TGTGCCAGCTCACCAAACAGGGGGCGAACTAATGAAAAACTGTTTTTT. It codes for CASSPNRGRTNEKLFF.

This chain connects TRBV7-9 to TRBJ1-2; the D is unclear. This CDR3 comprises 13 residues. Germline CDR1 SEHNR, CDR2 FQNEAQ (reference sequence). V gave up 1 base and J gave up 8 bases, with 11 bases separating them. The CDR3 protein is CASSLELLQGYTF. The DNA for the CDR3 is TGTGCCAGCAGCTTAGAGTTATTGCAGGGCTACACCTTC.

The chain carries TRBV7-9 and TRBJ1-5; D gene uncertain. V was cut by 2 bases and J by 7 bases, with 12 bases left in between. This CDR3 is 14 amino acids long. CDR1 SEHNR and CDR2 FQNEAQ come from the germline V gene (reference sequence). The CDR3 coding sequence is TGTGCCAGCAGCTTAAACGGGGATGAGCAGCCCCAGCATTTT. This codes for CASSLNGDEQPQHF.

This chain connects TRBV6-5 to TRBJ2-7; TRBD2 matches 7 bases. Trimming cost V 6 bases and J 9 bases; bases outside gene matches: 11. CDR1 and CDR2 from the germline V gene are MNHEY and SVGAGI. This CDR3 has 13 residues. As DNA, the CDR3 is TGTGCCAGCAGGCTTTCCCTGACTAGCCGGCAGTACTTC. Translated, it gives CASRLSLTSRQYF.

The chain couples TRBV6-5 to TRBJ1-1; D uncertain. V was shortened by 4 bases and J by 7 bases, with 16 bases between the two germline ends. CDR1 MNHEY and CDR2 SVGAGI come from the germline V gene. The CDR3 totals 14 residues. This CDR3 is CASSSATGSHEAFF. The DNA of the CDR3 is TGTGCCAGCAGTTCCGCGACCGGGTCACATGAAGCTTTCTTT.

This sequence joins TRBV5-1 and TRBJ2-7, with a possible D match to TRBD2 (6 bases). The CDR3 is 14 amino acids. Germline V lookup: CDR1 SGHRS, CDR2 YFSETQ. Trimming stripped 2 bases from V and 2 bases from J, with 11 bases between. Here the CDR3 DNA reads TGCGCCAGCAGCTTCTCCAGCGGGCCCTACGAGCAGTACTTC. Translated, it gives CASSFSSGPYEQYF.

This chain links TRBV24-1 with TRBJ2-1; 8 bases align to TRBD1. CDR1 is KGHDR, CDR2 SFDVKD, per germline. The CDR3 covers 17 residues. Germline trimming cut 4 bases from V and 0 bases from J; bases unmatched to any gene: 7. CDR3 DNA: TGTGCCACCAGTGACATTGACAGGGGAGGCTCCTACAATGAGCAGTTCTTC. This translates into CATSDIDRGGSYNEQFF.

CDR3 residues: CASSPAGQGLPGANVLTF. The CDR3 bases are TGTGCCAGCTCACCAGCTGGACAGGGGCTCCCTGGGGCCAACGTCCTGACTTTC. V is TRBV18 and J is TRBJ2-6, with TRBD1 identical over 9 bases. V gave up 2 bases and J gave up 2 bases; unmatched junction bases: 7. CDR3 length: 18 residues. Germline-derived CDR1 and CDR2 are KGHSH and LQKENI.

In its sample, this clone was seen once. The chain uses TRBV6-1 and TRBJ1-1; D unresolved. The V end lost 2 bases, the J end lost 0 bases, and 7 bases lay between the germline ends. The V gene's germline CDR1 is MNHNS and CDR2 SASEGT. CDR3 size: 14 residues. The CDR3 here is CASSEFDLNTEAFF. CDR3 coding DNA: TGTGCCAGCAGTGAATTCGACCTGAACACTGAAGCTTTCTTT.

V and J are TRBV7-6 and TRBJ2-3; D not certain. The ends were cut back, 0 bases at V and 4 bases at J, with 8 bases in the middle. CDR3 length: 14 amino acids. Germline lookup yields CDR1 SGHVS and CDR2 FNYEAQ. The CDR3 sequence: CASSLAGGADTQYF. The CDR3 DNA sequence: TGTGCCAGCAGCTTAGCGGGTGGCGCAGATACGCAGTATTTT.

CDR3 coding DNA: TGTGCCAGCAGCCAAGAGGGGTGGGGGGATACGCAGTATTTT. Residues: CASSQEGWGDTQYF. This chain uses TRBV3-1 (or the pseudogene TRBV3-2) with TRBJ2-3, with D possibly called TRBD1 or TRBD2 (5 bases each). There are 14 residues in the CDR3. The V and J ends lost 0 bases and 6 bases respectively, with 10 bases between them. Germline CDR1 is LGHDT and CDR2 is YNNKEL (reference sequence).

The rearrangement uses TRBV19 and TRBJ2-4; weak D call: TRBD2 (6 bases). Deletions cut 6 bases from V and 9 bases from J, with 12 bases between. This CDR3 spans 12 amino acids. Germline V gene lookup returns CDR1 LNHDA and CDR2 SQIVND (reference sequence). The CDR3 loop reads CASSAGRTIQYF. DNA for the CDR3: TGTGCCAGTAGCGCCGGGAGAACCATTCAGTACTTC.

The V call is TRBV11-2, the J call TRBJ2-7; TRBD2 agrees at 7 bases. The V gene's germline CDR1 is SGHAT and CDR2 FQNNGV. Trimming took 3 bases from V and 2 from J; bases not matched to a gene: 4. The CDR3 sequence is 14 residues long. The CDR3 here is CASSLTGGPYEQYF. In DNA, the CDR3 is TGTGCCAGCAGCTTGACGGGGGGACCCTACGAGCAGTACTTC. Using reference TRBV11-2 and TRBJ2-7 for the parts outside the CDR3, the full variable domain is EAGVAQSPRYKIIEKRQSVAFWCNPISGHATLYWYQQILGQGPKLLIQFQNNGVVDDSQLPKDRFSAERLKGVDSTLKIQPAKLEDSAVYLCASSLTGGPYEQYFGPGTRLTVT.

The chain uses TRBV5-6 and TRBJ2-7; 9 nucleotides match TRBD1. V lost 4 bases to trimming and J lost 4 bases; unmatched junction nucleotides: 6. The germline gives CDR1 SGHDT, CDR2 YYEEEE. The CDR3 spans 14 residues. The CDR3 here is CASSRGTGRYEQYF. Here the CDR3 DNA reads TGTGCCAGCAGCCGTGGGACAGGGCGGTACGAGCAGTACTTC.

This chain links TRBV6-6 with TRBJ2-4, with 7 bases fitting TRBD1. Germline loops: CDR1 MNHNY, CDR2 SVGAGI (reference sequence). The CDR3 has 16 amino acids. V shed 6 bases, J shed 0 bases, and the junction held 8 bases outside the gene matches. CDR3 residues: CASRPRDSQAKNIQYF. The CDR3 bases are TGTGCCAGCAGGCCCCGGGACAGCCAAGCCAAAAACATTCAGTACTTC.